This T cell receptor beta chain was documented in a study of T cell repertoires in ileal Crohn's disease. The protocol was immunoSEQ multiplex PCR, while the TCRdb copy is restricted to in-frame clones and leaves out a portion. The sample includes around 14,000 clones, less than 85% seen only once; the top ten take 4.2%. Eligibility required adulthood, ileal or ileocolonic Crohn's disease and indicated ileocolonic resection. The trim removed 3 bases at V and 1 base at J, leaving 2 bases unmatched. This CDR3 is built from 14 residues. Per the germline V gene, CDR1 is LNHDA and CDR2 is SQIVND (reference sequence). Comments on this clone: Its cognate antigen is unknown. The identical CDR3 is also encoded by other nucleotide sequences in the sample.

Study-wide results and limits: Clonality above 26.8% at surgery always came with endoscopic recurrence. Compared with non-smokers, active smokers at surgery showed more clonal expansions. Mucosal expansions were suggested to be mainly CD8 T cells.

The J gene is TRBJ1-1, the V gene TRBV19; 7 nucleotides agree with TRBD1. Sequencing was carried out using ileal tissue. The sequence came from an adult with Crohn's disease. DNA for the CDR3: TGTGCCAGTAGTATCAACAGGGGGAACACTGAAGCTTTCTTT. Protein: CASSINRGNTEAFF.